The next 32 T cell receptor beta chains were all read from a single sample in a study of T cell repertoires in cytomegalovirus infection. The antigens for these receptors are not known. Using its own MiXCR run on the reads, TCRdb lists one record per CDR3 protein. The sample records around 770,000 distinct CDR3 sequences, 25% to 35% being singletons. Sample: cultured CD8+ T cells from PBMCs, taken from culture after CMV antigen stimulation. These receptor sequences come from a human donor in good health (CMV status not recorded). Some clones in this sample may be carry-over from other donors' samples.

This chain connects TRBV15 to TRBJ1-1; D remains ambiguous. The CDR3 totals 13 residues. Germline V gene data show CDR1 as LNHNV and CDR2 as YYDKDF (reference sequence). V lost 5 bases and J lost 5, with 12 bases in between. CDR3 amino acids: CATSRGPVTEAFF. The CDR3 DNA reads TGTGCCACCAGCCGTGGACCAGTAACTGAAGCTTTCTTT.

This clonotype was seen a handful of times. DNA of the CDR3: TGCAGTGCTAGGGGGCAGCAACTGCGCGGCTACACCTTC. This sequence encodes CSARGQQLRGYTF. The chain uses TRBV20-1 and TRBJ1-2; tentatively, D is TRBD1 (5 bases). The CDR3 consists of 13 residues. Trimming shortened V by 3 bases and J by 8 bases, and 16 bases separated the two germline ends. The germline V gene has CDR1 DFQATT and CDR2 SNEGSKA (reference sequence).

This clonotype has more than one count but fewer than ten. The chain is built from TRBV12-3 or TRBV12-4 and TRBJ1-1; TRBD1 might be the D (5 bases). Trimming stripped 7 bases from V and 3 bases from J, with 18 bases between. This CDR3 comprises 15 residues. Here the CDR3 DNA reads TGTGCCAGCACCATTAGACCGGGGGGGGACACTGAAGCTTTCTTT. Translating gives CASTIRPGGDTEAFF.

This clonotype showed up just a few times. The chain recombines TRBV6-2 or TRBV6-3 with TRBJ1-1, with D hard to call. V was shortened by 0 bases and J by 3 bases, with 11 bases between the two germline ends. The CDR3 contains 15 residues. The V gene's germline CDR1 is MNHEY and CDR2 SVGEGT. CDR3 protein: CASSYSRRPDTEAFF. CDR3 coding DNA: TGTGCCAGCAGTTACTCCCGGCGACCGGACACTGAAGCTTTCTTT.

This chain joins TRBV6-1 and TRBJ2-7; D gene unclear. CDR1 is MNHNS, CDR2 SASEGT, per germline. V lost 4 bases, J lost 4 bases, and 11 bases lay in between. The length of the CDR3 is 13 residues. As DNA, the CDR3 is TGTGCCAGCAGTGTCAGAGGAGCTTACGAGCAGTACTTC. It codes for CASSVRGAYEQYF.

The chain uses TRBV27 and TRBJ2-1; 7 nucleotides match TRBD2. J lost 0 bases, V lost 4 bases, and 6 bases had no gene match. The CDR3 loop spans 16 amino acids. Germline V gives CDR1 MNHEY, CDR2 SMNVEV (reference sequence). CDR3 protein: CASSSLTGGSYNEQFF. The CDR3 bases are TGTGCCAGCAGTTCCCTGACGGGGGGCTCCTACAATGAGCAGTTCTTC.

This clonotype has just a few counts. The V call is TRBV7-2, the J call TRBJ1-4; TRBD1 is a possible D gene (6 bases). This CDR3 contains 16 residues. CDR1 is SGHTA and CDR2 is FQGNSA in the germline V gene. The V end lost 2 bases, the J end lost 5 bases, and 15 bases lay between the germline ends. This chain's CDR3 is CASSLYPPGVNEKLFF. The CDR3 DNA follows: TGTGCCAGCAGCTTATACCCGCCAGGGGTCAATGAAAAACTGTTTTTT.

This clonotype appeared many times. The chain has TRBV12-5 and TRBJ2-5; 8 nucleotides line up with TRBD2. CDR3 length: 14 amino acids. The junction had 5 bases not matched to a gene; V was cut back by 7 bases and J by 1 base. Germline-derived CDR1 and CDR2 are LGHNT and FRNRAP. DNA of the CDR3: TGTGCTAGTGTTTACGGGGGGGTCCAAGAGACCCAGTACTTC. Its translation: CASVYGGVQETQYF.

As DNA, the CDR3 is TGTGCCAGCAGTTTCCCAGGGTTCGATGACTACGAGCAGTACTTC. Residues: CASSFPGFDDYEQYF. The chain uses TRBV12-3 or TRBV12-4 and TRBJ2-7; D possibly corresponds to TRBD1 (5 bases). This CDR3 contains 15 residues. With 3 bases removed from V and 3 bases from J, the gap between germline ends came to 15 bases.

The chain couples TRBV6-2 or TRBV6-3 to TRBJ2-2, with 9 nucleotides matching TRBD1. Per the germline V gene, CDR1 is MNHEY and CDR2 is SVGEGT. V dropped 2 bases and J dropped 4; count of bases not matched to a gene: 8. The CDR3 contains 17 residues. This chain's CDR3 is CASSYQPGQGFTGELFF. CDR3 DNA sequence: TGTGCCAGCAGTTACCAACCGGGACAGGGTTTCACCGGGGAGCTGTTTTTT.

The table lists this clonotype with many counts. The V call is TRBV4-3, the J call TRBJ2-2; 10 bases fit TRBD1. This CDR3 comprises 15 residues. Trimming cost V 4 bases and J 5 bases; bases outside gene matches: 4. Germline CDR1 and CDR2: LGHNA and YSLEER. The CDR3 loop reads CASSPDRGGTGELFF. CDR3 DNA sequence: TGCGCCAGCAGCCCGGACAGGGGGGGAACCGGGGAGCTGTTTTTT.

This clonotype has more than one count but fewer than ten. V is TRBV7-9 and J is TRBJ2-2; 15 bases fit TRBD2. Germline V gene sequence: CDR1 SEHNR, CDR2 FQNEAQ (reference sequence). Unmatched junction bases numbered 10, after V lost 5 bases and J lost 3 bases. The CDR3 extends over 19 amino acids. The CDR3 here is CASSIPGLAGGPDTGELFF. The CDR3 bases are TGTGCCAGCAGCATACCGGGACTAGCGGGGGGCCCGGACACCGGGGAGCTGTTTTTT.

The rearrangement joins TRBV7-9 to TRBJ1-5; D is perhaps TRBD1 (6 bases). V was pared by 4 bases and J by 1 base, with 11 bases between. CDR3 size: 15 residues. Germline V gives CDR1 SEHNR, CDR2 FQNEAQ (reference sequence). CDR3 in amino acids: CASSSTQGSNQPQHF. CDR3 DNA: TGTGCCAGCAGCTCGACCCAGGGGAGCAATCAGCCCCAGCATTTT.

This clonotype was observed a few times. The CDR3 nucleotides read TGTGCCAGCAGCCCTTACGTCGACAGGGCGAACTATGGCTACACCTTC. As protein: CASSPYVDRANYGYTF. The chain combines TRBV7-9 with TRBJ1-2; TRBD1 matches at 7 bases. Trimming took 5 bases from V and 2 from J; bases not matched to a gene: 11. The CDR3 totals 16 residues. Germline V gives CDR1 SEHNR, CDR2 FQNEAQ (reference sequence).

In nucleotides, the CDR3 is TGTGCCAGCTCCCCTGTTATAGGACGCTCCTACAATGAGCAGTTCTTC. Translating it yields CASSPVIGRSYNEQFF. The chain links TRBV28 to TRBJ2-1, with unresolved D. This CDR3 has 16 amino acids. Trimming took off 8 bases at V and 0 bases at J, with 17 bases between the two ends. Germline V gene lookup returns CDR1 MDHEN and CDR2 SYDVKM.

The CDR3 loop is CASKPGMHNEQFF. The CDR3 region has the DNA TGTGCCAGCAAGCCAGGGATGCACAATGAGCAGTTCTTC. J is TRBJ2-1 and V is TRBV27, with D perhaps TRBD1 (5 bases). Trimming took 7 bases from V and 5 from J, leaving 12 bases between them. Germline V CDR1 and CDR2: MNHEY, SMNVEV (reference sequence). This CDR3 comprises 13 residues.

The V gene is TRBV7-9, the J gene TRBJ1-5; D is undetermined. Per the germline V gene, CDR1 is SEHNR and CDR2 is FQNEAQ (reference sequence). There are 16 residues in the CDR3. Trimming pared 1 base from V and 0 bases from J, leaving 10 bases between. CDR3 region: CASSLVETPSNQPQHF. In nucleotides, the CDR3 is TGTGCCAGCAGCTTAGTAGAGACCCCTAGCAATCAGCCCCAGCATTTT.

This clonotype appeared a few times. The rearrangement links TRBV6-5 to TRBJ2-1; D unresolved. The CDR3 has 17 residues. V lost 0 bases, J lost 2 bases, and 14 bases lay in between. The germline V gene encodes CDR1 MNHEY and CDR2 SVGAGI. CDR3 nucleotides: TGTGCCAGCAGTTACTCCGTGGGTGGGCAGGCCTACAATGAGCAGTTCTTC. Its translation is CASSYSVGGQAYNEQFF.

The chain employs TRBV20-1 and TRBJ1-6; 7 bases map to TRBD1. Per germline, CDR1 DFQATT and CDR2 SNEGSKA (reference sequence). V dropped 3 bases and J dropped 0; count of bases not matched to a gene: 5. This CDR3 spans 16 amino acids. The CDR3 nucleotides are TGCAGTGCTAGTGACAGGGAGAGCTCCTATAATTCACCCCTCCACTTT. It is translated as CSASDRESSYNSPLHF.

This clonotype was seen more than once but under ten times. The CDR3: CSVDWMNTEAFF. DNA of the CDR3: TGCAGCGTTGATTGGATGAACACTGAAGCTTTCTTT. The chain couples TRBV29-1 to TRBJ1-1; D gene unclear. The CDR3 contains 12 residues. CDR1 and CDR2 from the germline V gene are SQVTM and ANQGSEA. Trimming stripped 3 bases from V and 0 bases from J, with 5 bases between.

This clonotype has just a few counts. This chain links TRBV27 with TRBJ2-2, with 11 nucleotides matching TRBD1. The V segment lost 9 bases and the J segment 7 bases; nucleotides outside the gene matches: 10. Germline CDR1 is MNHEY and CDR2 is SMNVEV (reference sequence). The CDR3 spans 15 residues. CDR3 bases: TGTGCCAGTACCGGCGGACAGGGGGCTTTCGGGGAGCTGTTTTTT. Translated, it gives CASTGGQGAFGELFF.

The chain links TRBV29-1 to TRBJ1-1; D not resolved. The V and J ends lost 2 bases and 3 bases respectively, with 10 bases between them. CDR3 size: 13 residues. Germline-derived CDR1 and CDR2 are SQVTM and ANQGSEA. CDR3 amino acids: CSVESGRDTEAFF. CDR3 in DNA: TGCAGCGTTGAATCGGGTAGGGACACTGAAGCTTTCTTT.

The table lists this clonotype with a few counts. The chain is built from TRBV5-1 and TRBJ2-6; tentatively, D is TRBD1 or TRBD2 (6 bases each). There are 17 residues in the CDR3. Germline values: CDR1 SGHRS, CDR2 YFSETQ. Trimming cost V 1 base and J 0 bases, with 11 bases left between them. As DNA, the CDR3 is TGCGCCAGCAGCTTGAACGGGGGCCACTCTGGGGCCAACGTCCTGACTTTC. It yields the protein CASSLNGGHSGANVLTF.

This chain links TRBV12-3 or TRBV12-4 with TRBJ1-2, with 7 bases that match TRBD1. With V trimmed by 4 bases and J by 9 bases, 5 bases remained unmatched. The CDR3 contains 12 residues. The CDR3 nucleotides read TGTGCCAGCAGTTCCGACAGGGCTCGCTACACCTTC. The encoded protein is CASSSDRARYTF.

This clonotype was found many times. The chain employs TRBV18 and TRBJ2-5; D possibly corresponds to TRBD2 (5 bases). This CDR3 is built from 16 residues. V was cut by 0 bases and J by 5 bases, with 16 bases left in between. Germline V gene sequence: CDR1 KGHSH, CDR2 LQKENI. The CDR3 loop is CASSPPYEGFGETQYF. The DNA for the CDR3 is TGTGCCAGCTCACCACCGTACGAGGGCTTCGGGGAGACCCAGTACTTC.

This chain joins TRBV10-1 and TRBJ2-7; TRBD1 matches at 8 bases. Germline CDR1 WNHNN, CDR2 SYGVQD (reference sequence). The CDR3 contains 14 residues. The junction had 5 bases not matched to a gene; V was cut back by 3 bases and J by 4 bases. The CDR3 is CASSDRDRLYEQYF. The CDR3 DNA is TGCGCCAGCAGTGACCGGGACAGGCTGTACGAGCAGTACTTC.

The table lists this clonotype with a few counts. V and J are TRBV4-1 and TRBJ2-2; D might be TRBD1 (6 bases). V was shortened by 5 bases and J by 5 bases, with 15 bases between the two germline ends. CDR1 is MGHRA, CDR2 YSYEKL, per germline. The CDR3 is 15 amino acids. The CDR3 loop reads CASSFRAGATGELFF. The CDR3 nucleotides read TGCGCCAGCAGCTTCAGAGCAGGGGCAACCGGGGAGCTGTTTTTT.

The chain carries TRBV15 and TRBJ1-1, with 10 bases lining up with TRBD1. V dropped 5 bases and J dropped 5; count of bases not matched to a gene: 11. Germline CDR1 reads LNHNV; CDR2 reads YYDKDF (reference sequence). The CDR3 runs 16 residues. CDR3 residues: CATSPRTGGRGTEAFF. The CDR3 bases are TGTGCCACCAGCCCCCGGACAGGGGGGCGGGGGACTGAAGCTTTCTTT.

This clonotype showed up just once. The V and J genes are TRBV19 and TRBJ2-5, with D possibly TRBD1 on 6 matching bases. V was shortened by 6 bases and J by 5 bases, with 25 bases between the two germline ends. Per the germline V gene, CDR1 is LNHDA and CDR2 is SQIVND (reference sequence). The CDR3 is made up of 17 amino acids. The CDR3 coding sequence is TGTGCCAGTAGCATCCTCTCCAGGGGCTCCAGACCGGAGACCCAGTACTTC. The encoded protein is CASSILSRGSRPETQYF.

The CDR3 here is CASILRGATEAFF. CDR3 bases: TGTGCCAGCATCCTCAGGGGAGCCACTGAAGCTTTCTTT. This chain links TRBV6-5 with TRBJ1-1, with D perhaps matching TRBD1 (6 bases). The V end was cut by 7 bases, the J end by 4 bases, with 13 bases between. Germline values: CDR1 MNHEY, CDR2 SVGAGI. The CDR3 extends over 13 amino acids.

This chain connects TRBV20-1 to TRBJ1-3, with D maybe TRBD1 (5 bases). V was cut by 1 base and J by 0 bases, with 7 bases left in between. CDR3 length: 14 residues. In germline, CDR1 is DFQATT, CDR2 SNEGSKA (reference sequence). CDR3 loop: CSARVRDSGNTIYF. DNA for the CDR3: TGCAGTGCTAGAGTCAGGGACTCTGGAAACACCATATATTTT.

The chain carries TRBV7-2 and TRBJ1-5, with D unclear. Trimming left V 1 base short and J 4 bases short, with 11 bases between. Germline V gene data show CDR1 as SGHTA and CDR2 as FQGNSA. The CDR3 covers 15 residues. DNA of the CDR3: TGTGCCAGCAGCTTAGGTCGCCACCCAAATCAGCCCCAGCATTTT. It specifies CASSLGRHPNQPQHF.